The 23 T cell receptor beta chains in this list originate from one sample, sequenced in a study of control samples from healthy donors and cancer patients. Clones were sequenced by immunoSEQ multiplex PCR, and TCRdb holds only the in-frame ones, with some missing. The sample holds about 110,000 clones; around 89% are singletons and the top ten take around 17%. Specimen: blood. These receptors were obtained from a woman in her forties or fifties in good health.

The chain joins TRBV5-4 to TRBJ2-3; D remains unclear. V lost 4 bases to trimming and J lost 0 bases, with 12 bases between them. CDR1 SGHNT and CDR2 YYREEE come from the germline V gene (reference sequence). This CDR3 is 15 amino acids long. This CDR3 reads CASSPEGISTDTQYF. For the CDR3, the DNA is TGTGCCAGCAGCCCGGAAGGGATTAGCACAGATACGCAGTATTTT.

The chain couples TRBV29-1 to TRBJ2-1, with D perhaps TRBD2 (5 bases). CDR3 length equals 13 residues. Germline V CDR1 and CDR2: SQVTM, ANQGSEA. Trimming stripped 4 bases from V and 0 bases from J, with 7 bases between. The CDR3 DNA follows: TGCAGCGTTGTTGGAGGCTCCTACAATGAGCAGTTCTTC. This codes for CSVVGGSYNEQFF.

The J gene is TRBJ2-7, the V gene TRBV4-1; D gene unclear. CDR3 length: 13 residues. V lost 3 bases and J 2 bases, leaving 8 bases between the germline ends. Germline V gene data show CDR1 as MGHRA and CDR2 as YSYEKL. The CDR3 bases are TGCGCCAGCAGCCACCCCGGAGCCTACGAGCAGTACGTC. Protein: CASSHPGAYEQYV.

This chain links TRBV6-5 with TRBJ2-2; D unresolved. V dropped 0 bases and J dropped 6 bases, with 2 bases sitting between them. CDR3 length: 12 amino acids. CDR1 is MNHEY and CDR2 is SVGAGI in the germline V gene. CDR3 bases: TGTGCCAGCAGTTACTCGGCCGGGGAGCTGTTTTTT. Translating gives CASSYSAGELFF.

This clone has a single count. This chain uses TRBV5-1 with TRBJ2-6; D gene unclear. CDR3 length: 16 residues. V was cut by 3 bases and J by 5 bases, with 15 bases left in between. The germline gives CDR1 SGHRS, CDR2 YFSETQ. The CDR3 region is CASSSTDLWRANVLTF. In nucleotides, the CDR3 is TGCGCCAGCAGCTCGACGGATCTCTGGAGGGCCAACGTCCTGACTTTC.

The chain combines TRBV19 with TRBJ2-3, with D perhaps given as TRBD1 or TRBD2 (7 bases each). The CDR3 is 16 amino acids. CDR1 is LNHDA, CDR2 SQIVND, per germline (reference sequence). Trimming cost V 7 bases and J 3 bases, with 20 bases left between them. Here the CDR3 DNA reads TGTGCCAGTAAATCCTGGGGGAGGGGGCGTACAGATACGCAGTATTTT. Amino acid sequence: CASKSWGRGRTDTQYF.

The V call is TRBV30, the J call TRBJ1-3; D is ambiguous. The CDR3 spans 12 residues. The germline V gene encodes CDR1 GTSNPN and CDR2 SVGIG (reference sequence). V lost 3 bases and J lost 10, with 13 bases in between. The CDR3 sequence is CAWRLQAETIYF. As DNA, the CDR3 is TGTGCCTGGAGACTCCAGGCGGAGACCATATATTTT.

The chain employs TRBV12-3 or TRBV12-4 and TRBJ2-1; D uncertain. V was clipped by 5 bases and J by 3 bases, with 8 bases between them. CDR3 size: 13 residues. The CDR3 DNA reads as TGTGCCAGCAGTCCGCCCGTCTACAATGAGCAGTTCTTC. Amino acid sequence: CASSPPVYNEQFF.

The chain uses TRBV27 and TRBJ1-2; maybe TRBD1 (5 bases). The V and J ends lost 2 bases and 1 base respectively, with 14 bases between them. Looked up from germline, CDR1 is MNHEY and CDR2 is SMNVEV (reference sequence). CDR3 length: 16 amino acids. The CDR3 sequence: CASSLGWTQNNYGYTF. DNA of the CDR3: TGTGCCAGCAGTTTAGGTTGGACACAGAATAACTATGGCTACACCTTC.

V and J are TRBV7-3 and TRBJ2-3; D is unresolved. Germline values: CDR1 SGHTA, CDR2 FQGTGA. V was trimmed by 5 bases and J by 2 bases, leaving 8 bases between them. The CDR3 is 13 amino acids. The CDR3 spells CASSPTPTDTQYF. The CDR3 DNA follows: TGTGCCAGCAGCCCTACCCCCACAGATACGCAGTATTTT.

V usage is TRBV7-3 and J usage is TRBJ1-1; D not certain. This CDR3 region has 14 residues. Trimming removed 5 bases at V and 4 bases at J, with 14 bases between. The germline V gene encodes CDR1 SGHTA and CDR2 FQGTGA. The CDR3 reads CASSLHGTGTEAFF. The DNA of the CDR3 is TGTGCCAGCAGCCTACACGGAACGGGCACTGAAGCTTTCTTT.

The chain couples TRBV23-1 to TRBJ2-7; 7 nucleotides match TRBD2. TRBV23-1 counts as an open reading frame of uncertain function. The CDR3 contains 20 residues. J was trimmed by 3 bases and V by 9 bases; bases with no gene match: 29. Written as DNA, the CDR3 is TGCGCCAGAGAATTGGGCCCGAATGGCGGACTAGGTCGAAATTACTACGAGCAGTACGTC. Translated, it gives CARELGPNGGLGRNYYEQYV.

The chain joins TRBV10-1 to TRBJ2-2; D gene uncertain. With 4 bases removed from V and 7 bases from J, the gap between germline ends came to 10 bases. CDR3 length equals 13 residues. Germline V gives CDR1 WNHNN, CDR2 SYGVQD (reference sequence). Here the CDR3 reads CASSASRIGELFF. For the CDR3, the DNA is TGCGCCAGCAGTGCATCCAGGATCGGGGAGCTGTTTTTT.

V and J are TRBV3-1 (or the pseudogene TRBV3-2) and TRBJ1-5; D unclear. V was shortened by 4 bases and J by 3 bases, with 7 bases between the two germline ends. CDR3 length: 13 amino acids. Germline V gives CDR1 LGHDT, CDR2 YNNKEL (reference sequence). The CDR3 sequence is CASSPDSNQPQHF. The DNA for the CDR3 is TGTGCCAGCAGCCCGGACTCCAATCAGCCCCAGCATTTT.

The DNA of the CDR3 is TGTGCCAGCAGTCCCGCCTCCCTGGACAGAAACACCGGGGAGCTGTTTTTT. It encodes CASSPASLDRNTGELFF. The chain is built from TRBV28 and TRBJ2-2, with D possibly TRBD1 on 6 matching bases. The CDR3 loop spans 17 amino acids. Germline V lookup: CDR1 MDHEN, CDR2 SYDVKM. The V end was cut by 5 bases, the J end by 2 bases, with 18 bases between.

The V and J genes are TRBV30 and TRBJ1-6, with no clear D. The V gene lost 0 bases and the J gene lost 7 bases, with 10 bases spanning the gap. The germline V gene has CDR1 GTSNPN and CDR2 SVGIG (reference sequence). CDR3 length: 14 amino acids. CDR3 coding DNA: TGTGCCTGGAGTGTAATGGGCGCAAATTCACCCCTCCACTTT. It translates to CAWSVMGANSPLHF.

V is TRBV29-1 and J is TRBJ1-2, with D maybe TRBD1 (6 bases). V lost 4 bases and J lost 4, with 13 bases in between. The CDR3 extends over 13 amino acids. Per germline, CDR1 SQVTM and CDR2 ANQGSEA. CDR3 sequence reads: CSVGQDRVYGYTF. In nucleotides, the CDR3 is TGCAGCGTTGGACAGGACCGAGTCTATGGCTACACCTTC.

The rearrangement uses TRBV30 and TRBJ1-2; D gene unclear. CDR3 length: 13 amino acids. Trimming removed 3 bases at V and 3 bases at J, with 11 bases between. Germline CDR1 and CDR2: GTSNPN and SVGIG (reference sequence). This CDR3 is CAWSDPGHYGYTF. In nucleotides, the CDR3 is TGTGCCTGGAGCGACCCGGGCCACTATGGCTACACCTTC.

V is TRBV19 and J is TRBJ2-1; TRBD2 agrees at 9 bases. Germline-derived CDR1 and CDR2 are LNHDA and SQIVND (reference sequence). Germline trimming cut 4 bases from V and 7 bases from J; bases unmatched to any gene: 5. CDR3 length equals 14 residues. CDR3 in amino acids: CASSSGGAFNEQFF. Here the CDR3 DNA reads TGTGCCAGTAGTAGCGGGGGGGCATTTAATGAGCAGTTCTTC.

The CDR3 bases are TGTGCCAGTAGCTTGGACAGGGATGTCTCTGGGGCCAACGTCCTGACTTTC. It encodes CASSLDRDVSGANVLTF. The chain is built from TRBV19 and TRBJ2-6; 8 bases are shared with TRBD1. CDR3 size: 17 residues. V trimming: 6 bases; J trimming: 0 bases; junction bases outside the gene matches: 7. Germline V lookup: CDR1 LNHDA, CDR2 SQIVND (reference sequence).

J is TRBJ2-1 and V is TRBV3-1 (or the pseudogene TRBV3-2); 8 bases are shared with TRBD1. The CDR3 contains 15 residues. Germline V lookup: CDR1 LGHDT, CDR2 YNNKEL (reference sequence). V shed 1 base, J shed 9 bases, and the junction held 8 bases outside the gene matches. The CDR3, as DNA: TGTGCCAGCAGCCAAGGCCAGGGGGCCACGGGTGAGCAGTTCTTC. Translating gives CASSQGQGATGEQFF.

V and J are TRBV18 and TRBJ1-1; D call uncertain. The CDR3 covers 14 residues. From germline, CDR1 is KGHSH and CDR2 LQKENI. V was shortened by 7 bases and J by 2 bases, with 14 bases between the two germline ends. Here the CDR3 DNA reads TGTGCCAGCTACCCGTATGAAGGAAACACTGAAGCTTTCTTT. Translation gives CASYPYEGNTEAFF.

This chain joins TRBV15 and TRBJ2-7; D not certain. CDR3 size: 12 residues. The germline CDR1 and CDR2 sequences are LNHNV and YYDKDF (reference sequence). Trimming took off 1 base at V and 5 bases at J, with 6 bases between the two ends. CDR3 bases: TGTGCCACCAGCAGAGCAGAGAACGAGCAGTACTTC. This translates into CATSRAENEQYF.